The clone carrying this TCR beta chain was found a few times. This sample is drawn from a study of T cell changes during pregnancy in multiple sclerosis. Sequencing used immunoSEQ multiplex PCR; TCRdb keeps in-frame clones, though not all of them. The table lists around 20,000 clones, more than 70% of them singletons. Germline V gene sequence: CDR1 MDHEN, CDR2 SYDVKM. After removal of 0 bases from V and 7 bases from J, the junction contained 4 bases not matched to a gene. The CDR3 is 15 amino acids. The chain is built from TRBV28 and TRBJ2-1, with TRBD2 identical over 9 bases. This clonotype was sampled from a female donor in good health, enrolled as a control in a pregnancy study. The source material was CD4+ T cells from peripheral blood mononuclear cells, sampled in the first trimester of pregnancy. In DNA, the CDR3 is TGTGCCAGCAGTTTATGGGCGGGAGGGCCAAATGAGCAGTTCTTC. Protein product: CASSLWAGGPNEQFF.